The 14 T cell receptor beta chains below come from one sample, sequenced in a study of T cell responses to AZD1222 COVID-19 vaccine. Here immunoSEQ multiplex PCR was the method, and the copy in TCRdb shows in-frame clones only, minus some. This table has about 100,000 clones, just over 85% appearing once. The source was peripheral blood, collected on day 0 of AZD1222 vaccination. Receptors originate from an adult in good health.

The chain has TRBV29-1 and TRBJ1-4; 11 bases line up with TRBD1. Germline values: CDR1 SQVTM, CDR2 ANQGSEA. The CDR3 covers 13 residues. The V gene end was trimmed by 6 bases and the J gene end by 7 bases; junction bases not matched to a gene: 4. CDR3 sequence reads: CSVRTGGAEKLFF. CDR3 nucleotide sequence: TGCAGCGTACGGACAGGGGGCGCTGAAAAACTGTTTTTT.

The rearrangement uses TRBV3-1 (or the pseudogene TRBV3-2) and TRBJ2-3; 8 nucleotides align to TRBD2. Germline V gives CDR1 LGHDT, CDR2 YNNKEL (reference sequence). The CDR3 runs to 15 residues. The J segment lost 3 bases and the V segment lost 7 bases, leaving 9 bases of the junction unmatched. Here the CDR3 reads CASTSAGGLTDTQYF. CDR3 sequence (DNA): TGTGCCAGCACATCTGCGGGGGGTTTGACAGATACGCAGTATTTT.

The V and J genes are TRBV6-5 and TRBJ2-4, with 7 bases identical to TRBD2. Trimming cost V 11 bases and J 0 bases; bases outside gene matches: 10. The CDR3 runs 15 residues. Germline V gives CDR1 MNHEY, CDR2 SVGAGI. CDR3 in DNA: TGTGCCGGCGAAGGGACTATCCTAGCCAAAAACATTCAGTACTTC. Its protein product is CAGEGTILAKNIQYF.

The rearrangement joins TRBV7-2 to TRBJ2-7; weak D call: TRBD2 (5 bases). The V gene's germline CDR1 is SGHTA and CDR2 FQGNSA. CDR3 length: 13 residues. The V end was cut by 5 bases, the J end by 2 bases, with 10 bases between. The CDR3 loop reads CASSNVGTYEQYF. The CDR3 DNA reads TGTGCCAGCAGCAACGTCGGGACCTACGAGCAGTACTTC.

The CDR3 bases are TGTGCCAGCAGCTCCGACGGCTATGGCTACACCTTC. As protein: CASSSDGYGYTF. The chain links TRBV11-2 to TRBJ1-2; D unresolved. The CDR3 extends over 12 amino acids. Germline-derived CDR1 and CDR2 are SGHAT and FQNNGV. Between the trimmed V and J ends, which lost 4 bases and 4 bases, there was a span of 7 bases.

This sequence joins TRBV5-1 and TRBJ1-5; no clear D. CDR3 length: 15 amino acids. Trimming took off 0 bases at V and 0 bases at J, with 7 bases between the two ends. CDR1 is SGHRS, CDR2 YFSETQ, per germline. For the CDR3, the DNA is TGCGCCAGCAGCTTGGATGGGTATAGCAATCAGCCCCAGCATTTT. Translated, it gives CASSLDGYSNQPQHF. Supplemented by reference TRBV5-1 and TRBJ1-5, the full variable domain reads KAGVTQTPRYLIKTRGQQVTLSCSPISGHRSVSWYQQTPGQGLQFLFEYFSETQRNKGNFPGRFSGRQFSNSRSEMNVSTLELGDSALYLCASSLDGYSNQPQHFGDGTRLSIL.

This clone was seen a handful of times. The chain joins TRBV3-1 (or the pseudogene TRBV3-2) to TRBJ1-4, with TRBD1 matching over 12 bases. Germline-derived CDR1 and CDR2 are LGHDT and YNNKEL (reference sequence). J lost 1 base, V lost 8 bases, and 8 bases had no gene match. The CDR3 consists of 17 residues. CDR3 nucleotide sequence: TGTGCCAGCGGGGAGGGGACAGGGGGCAGAACTAATGAAAAACTGTTTTTT. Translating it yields CASGEGTGGRTNEKLFF.

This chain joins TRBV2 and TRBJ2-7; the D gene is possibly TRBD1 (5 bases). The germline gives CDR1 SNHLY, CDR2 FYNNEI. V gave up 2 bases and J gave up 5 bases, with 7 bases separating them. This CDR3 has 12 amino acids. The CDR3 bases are TGTGCCAGCAGTGAAACAGGTGACGAGCAGTACTTC. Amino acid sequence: CASSETGDEQYF.

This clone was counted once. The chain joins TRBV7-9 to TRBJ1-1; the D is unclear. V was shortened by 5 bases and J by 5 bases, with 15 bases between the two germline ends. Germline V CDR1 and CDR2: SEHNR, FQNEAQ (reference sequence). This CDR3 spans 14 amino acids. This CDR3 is CASSTNIGVTEAFF. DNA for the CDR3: TGTGCCAGCAGCACAAATATCGGGGTTACTGAAGCTTTCTTT.

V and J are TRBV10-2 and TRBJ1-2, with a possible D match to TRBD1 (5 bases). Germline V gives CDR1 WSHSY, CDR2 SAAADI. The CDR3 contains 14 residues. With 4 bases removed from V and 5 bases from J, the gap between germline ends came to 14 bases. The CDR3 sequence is CASSVGLGDYGYTF. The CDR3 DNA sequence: TGCGCCAGCAGTGTCGGTTTAGGGGATTATGGCTACACCTTC.

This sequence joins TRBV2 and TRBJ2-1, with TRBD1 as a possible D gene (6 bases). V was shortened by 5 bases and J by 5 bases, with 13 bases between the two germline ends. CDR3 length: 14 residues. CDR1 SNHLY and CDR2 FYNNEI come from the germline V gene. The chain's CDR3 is CASSLQGMHNEQFF. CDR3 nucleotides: TGTGCCAGCAGTTTACAGGGTATGCACAATGAGCAGTTCTTC.

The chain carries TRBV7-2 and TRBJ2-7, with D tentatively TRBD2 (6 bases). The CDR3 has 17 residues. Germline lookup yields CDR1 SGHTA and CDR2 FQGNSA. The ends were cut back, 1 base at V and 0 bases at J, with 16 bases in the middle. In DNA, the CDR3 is TGTGCCAGCAGCTTAGGGATGGGGGGAACCAGCTCCTACGAGCAGTACTTC. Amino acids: CASSLGMGGTSSYEQYF.

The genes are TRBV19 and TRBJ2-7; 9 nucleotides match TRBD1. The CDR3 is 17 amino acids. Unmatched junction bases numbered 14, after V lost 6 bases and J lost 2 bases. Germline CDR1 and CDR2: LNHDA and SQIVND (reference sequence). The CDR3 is CASSQNKDRGWAYEQYF. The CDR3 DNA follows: TGTGCCAGTAGCCAGAACAAGGACAGGGGATGGGCCTACGAGCAGTACTTC.

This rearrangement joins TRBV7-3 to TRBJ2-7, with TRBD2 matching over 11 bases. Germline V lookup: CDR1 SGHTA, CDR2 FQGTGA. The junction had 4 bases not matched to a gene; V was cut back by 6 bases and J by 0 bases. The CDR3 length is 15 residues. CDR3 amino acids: CASSPSGGSSYEQYF. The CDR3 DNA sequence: TGTGCCAGCAGTCCTAGCGGGGGGAGCTCCTACGAGCAGTACTTC.